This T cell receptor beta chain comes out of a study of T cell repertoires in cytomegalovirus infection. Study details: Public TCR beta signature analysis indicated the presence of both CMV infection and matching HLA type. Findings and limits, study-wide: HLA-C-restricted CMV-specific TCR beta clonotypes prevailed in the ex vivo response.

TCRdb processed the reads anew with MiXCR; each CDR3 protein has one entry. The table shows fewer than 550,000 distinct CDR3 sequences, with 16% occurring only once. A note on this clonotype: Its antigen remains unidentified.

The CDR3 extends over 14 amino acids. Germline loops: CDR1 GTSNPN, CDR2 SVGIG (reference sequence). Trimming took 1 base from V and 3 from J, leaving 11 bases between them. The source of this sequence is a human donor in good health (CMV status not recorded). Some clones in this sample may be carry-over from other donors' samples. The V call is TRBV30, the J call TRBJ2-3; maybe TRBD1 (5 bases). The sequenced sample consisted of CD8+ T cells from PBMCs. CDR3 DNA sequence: TGTGCCTGGAGTGGGGCAGGGCGAACAGATACGCAGTATTTT. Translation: CAWSGAGRTDTQYF.